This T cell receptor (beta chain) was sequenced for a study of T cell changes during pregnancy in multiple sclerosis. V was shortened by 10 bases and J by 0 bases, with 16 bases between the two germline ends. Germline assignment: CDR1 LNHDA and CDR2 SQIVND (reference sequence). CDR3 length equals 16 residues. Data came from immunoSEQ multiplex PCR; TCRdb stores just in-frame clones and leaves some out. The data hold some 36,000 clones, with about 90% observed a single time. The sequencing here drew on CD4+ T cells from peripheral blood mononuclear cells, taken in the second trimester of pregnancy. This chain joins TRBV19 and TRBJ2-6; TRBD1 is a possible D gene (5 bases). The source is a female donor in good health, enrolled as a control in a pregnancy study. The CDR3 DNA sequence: TGTGCCACCCAAGAAGGGGCCGTCTCTGGGGCCAACGTCCTGACTTTC. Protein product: CATQEGAVSGANVLTF. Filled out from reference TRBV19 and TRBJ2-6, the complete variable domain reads DGGITQSPKYLFRKEGQNVTLSCEQNLNHDAMYWYRQDPGQGLRLIYYSQIVNDFQKGDIAEGYSVSREKKESFPLTVTSAQKNPTAFYLCATQEGAVSGANVLTFGAGSRLTVL.